This T cell receptor (beta chain) was documented in a study of graft-versus-host responses after intestinal transplantation. As for the study in general: Among the recipients, all got anti-thymocyte globulin induction and then tacrolimus and steroids for about three years.

Profiled with immunoSEQ multiplex PCR; TCRdb holds only in-frame clones, not every one. This repertoire shows approximately 86,000 clones, around 91% found once; its top ten account for 0.1%. For this clone: No antigen is known for it.

From germline, CDR1 is SQVTM and CDR2 ANQGSEA. This CDR3 spans 14 amino acids. V dropped 4 bases and J dropped 2; count of bases not matched to a gene: 8. This specimen was unstimulated CD4+ T cells sorted from spleen or lymph node cells, taken before intestinal transplant. This receptor was obtained from a human donor who received an intestinal transplant. This rearrangement joins TRBV29-1 to TRBJ2-7; TRBD1 matches 7 bases. The CDR3 protein is CSVVRGPNPYEQYF. In DNA form, the CDR3 reads TGCAGCGTTGTGAGGGGGCCCAATCCCTACGAGCAGTACTTC.